Listed below are T cell receptor beta chains from one sample, sequenced in a study of blood T cell repertoires in COVID-19. Sequencing was performed with immunoSEQ multiplex PCR; in TCRdb, only in-frame clones are kept and a portion is missing. The table includes 250,000 or so clones, around 87% detected once. Material for sequencing was peripheral blood. The origin of the receptors is a woman aged 60-70 years with COVID-19, enrolled during active disease. CDR3s include the opening cysteine and the closing phenylalanine or tryptophan. The D gene is left open where the match is weak. Some rows have no size entry. The others give once, few or many, or a class for an expanded clone.

CDR3nt	CDR3aa	abundance	v_gene	j_gene	d_gene	len
TGTGCCAGCATGGCTAGCGGGAAATGGGAGACCCAGTACTTC	CASMASGKWETQYF	few	TRBV6-5	TRBJ2-5	TRBD2	14
TGCAGCGTTAACAGGGGGACGGTCACAGATACGCAGTATTTT	CSVNRGTVTDTQYF	.	TRBV29-1	TRBJ2-3	TRBD1	14
TGTGCCAGCAGCGCGGGCGGTCATACAATTTATGGCTACACCTTC	CASSAGGHTIYGYTF	once	TRBV3-1/TRBV3-2	TRBJ1-2	.	15
TGTGCCAGCAGTTCCCAGGTAGAGACCCAGTACTTC	CASSSQVETQYF	.	TRBV6-2/TRBV6-3	TRBJ2-5	.	12
TGCCGGGGACAGGGGTATGGCTACACCTTC	CRGQGYGYTF	.	TRBV20-1	TRBJ1-2	TRBD1	10
TGTGCCACCAGCAGACAACAGGGAAACACCATATATTTT	CATSRQQGNTIYF	.	TRBV15	TRBJ1-3	.	13
TGTGCCAGCAGCCTCCTCAGGGCCGGGGAGCTGTTTTTT	CASSLLRAGELFF	.	TRBV14	TRBJ2-2	.	13
TGTGCCAGCAGCTCAGGACTAGCGGGAGAAGAGACCCAGTACTTC	CASSSGLAGEETQYF	.	TRBV11-2	TRBJ2-5	TRBD2	15
TGCAGCGTTAGGACTAGCGGTCGCACAGATACGCAGTATTTT	CSVRTSGRTDTQYF	.	TRBV29-1	TRBJ2-3	TRBD2	14
TGTGCCAGCAGTCCCCGGTTGGGGGGAAGGAGCAATCAGCCCCAGCATTTT	CASSPRLGGRSNQPQHF	.	TRBV28	TRBJ1-5	.	17
TGCAGTGCAGGACTAGCGTACGAGCAGTACTTC	CSAGLAYEQYF	.	TRBV20-1	TRBJ2-7	TRBD2	11
TGCAGCGTTGACAGGGGGCTCGGCGGCTACACCTTC	CSVDRGLGGYTF	.	TRBV29-1	TRBJ1-2	TRBD1	12
TGTGCCAGCAGTCCGGGGATGTTGGAGACCCAGTACTTC	CASSPGMLETQYF	.	TRBV27	TRBJ2-5	.	13
TGCGCCAGCAGCTTGGTTCTAGCGGGAGGGCCTGGAGATACGCAGTATTTT	CASSLVLAGGPGDTQYF	.	TRBV5-1	TRBJ2-3	TRBD2	17
TGTGCCAGCAGGCGCACAGGGTTGTTGGAGACCCAGTACTTC	CASRRTGLLETQYF	.	TRBV6-5	TRBJ2-5	.	14
TGTGCCAGCAGCCCTATGGGCGGGAGGGCCTCCTACAATGAGCAGTTCTTC	CASSPMGGRASYNEQFF	.	TRBV7-9	TRBJ2-1	TRBD2	17
TGTGCCAGCAGCTACAAACAGGGGTACGAGCAGTACTTC	CASSYKQGYEQYF	.	TRBV7-8	TRBJ2-7	TRBD1	13
TGTGCCAGCAGCCAGAGAGCGGGAGGACTTAACGTTGAGCAGTTCTTC	CASSQRAGGLNVEQFF	.	TRBV3-1/TRBV3-2	TRBJ2-1	TRBD2	16
TGTGCCAGCAGTGAGCGGCCCTACAATGAGCAGTTCTTC	CASSERPYNEQFF	.	TRBV25-1	TRBJ2-1	.	13
TGTGCCAGCACCCCACTCCCGGGGTCTGAAGCTTTCTTT	CASTPLPGSEAFF	.	TRBV12-3/TRBV12-4	TRBJ1-1	.	13
TGTGCCAGCAGCTCTCCTGGAGCCAGCCACAATGAGCAGTTCTTC	CASSSPGASHNEQFF	.	TRBV7-9	TRBJ2-1	.	15
TGTGCCAGTAAGAGGGGGCAATTCGATTCACCCCTCCACTTT	CASKRGQFDSPLHF	once	TRBV19	TRBJ1-6	TRBD1	14
TGTGCCAGCAGTCCAAGTCCCGGCGGGAACTATGGCTACACCTTC	CASSPSPGGNYGYTF	once	TRBV27	TRBJ1-2	.	15
TGTGCCGGCAGTTTATGGAACGGAGGCCACAATCAGCCCCAGCATTTT	CAGSLWNGGHNQPQHF	.	TRBV28	TRBJ1-5	.	16
TGTGCCAGCACCCCCGGGGGGTACACTGAAGCTTTCTTT	CASTPGGYTEAFF	.	TRBV28	TRBJ1-1	.	13
TGTGCCAGCAGCCCCTCGGTCCGGGGGACTGAAGCTTTCTTT	CASSPSVRGTEAFF	.	TRBV28	TRBJ1-1	.	14
TGTGCCAGCTCTCCTCGCACCGGGGAGCTGTTTTTT	CASSPRTGELFF	.	TRBV18	TRBJ2-2	.	12
TGCGCCAGCAGCTTGGTCCCAGGGGGCAACTCTGGAAACACCATATATTTT	CASSLVPGGNSGNTIYF	.	TRBV5-1	TRBJ1-3	TRBD1	17